The table lists the clone carrying this T cell receptor (beta chain) with a count of one. Antigen: not known. V gave up 6 bases and J gave up 10 bases; unmatched junction bases: 10. The CDR3 sequence is 14 residues long. The germline gives CDR1 SQVTM, CDR2 ANQGSEA. The sample belongs to a study of graft-versus-host responses after intestinal transplantation. Findings and limits, study-wide: Early post-transplant HvG declines tracked with peak circulating GvH clone levels.

Sequencing was performed with immunoSEQ multiplex PCR; in TCRdb, only in-frame clones are kept and a portion is missing. Among around 13,000 clones listed, around two thirds were seen once. Intraepithelial and lamina propria lymphocytes were freed from processed graft tissue. The receptor comes from a human patient who received an intestinal transplant, so some T cells may come from the graft donor. This sample comprised ileum tissue, obtained 16 days after intestinal transplant. This chain connects TRBV29-1 to TRBJ2-1; TRBD2 matches 12 bases. CDR3 coding DNA: TGCAGCGTGCAAGCTAGCGGGGGGGCTTACGAGCAGTTCTTC. Translation: CSVQASGGAYEQFF.